Following are 17 T cell receptor beta chains from one sample sequenced in a study of CD8+CD57+ T cells in acquired aplastic anemia. Sequenced patients had shown CD8+CD57+ cell expansion by flow cytometry. Genomic DNA constituted the template upon which TCR beta VDJ and CDR3 profiling was performed. MiXCR was run by TCRdb on the reads, yielding one entry per CDR3 protein. The sample lists about 200,000 distinct CDR3 sequences, roughly 45% occurring once. The sample taken for sequencing was sorted CD4+, CD8+, or CD8+CD57+ T cells (not recorded which) from PBMCs. All receptors derive from a human donor with aplastic anemia.

The gene calls are TRBV2 and TRBJ2-5; D not certain. The last part of the DNA fits TRBJ2-7 better; the J call may be wrong. This CDR3 is 12 amino acids long. Germline V gene data show CDR1 as SNHLY and CDR2 as FYNNEI. This chain's CDR3 is CASRAQSREQYF. The CDR3 DNA is TGTGCCAGCAGAGCACAGAGTCGCGAGCAGTACTTC.

This chain uses TRBV7-8 with TRBJ2-2; TRBD1 might be the D (6 bases). V was pared by 5 bases and J by 0 bases, with 16 bases between. The V gene's germline CDR1 is SGHVS and CDR2 FQNEAQ. CDR3 size: 17 residues. The CDR3 reads CASSQQAGASNTGELFF. CDR3 nucleotides: TGTGCCAGCAGCCAGCAGGCAGGGGCTTCGAACACCGGGGAGCTGTTTTTT.

This rearrangement joins TRBV20-1 to TRBJ2-1; a possible D gene is TRBD2 (6 bases). This CDR3 region has 13 residues. Germline V gene sequence: CDR1 DFQATT, CDR2 SNEGSKA (reference sequence). Trimming cost V 6 bases and J 2 bases, with 11 bases left between them. The CDR3 nucleotides read TGCAGTGCCGCCGGGGGTGCCTACAATGAGCAGTTCTTC. As protein: CSAAGGAYNEQFF.

Ten or more counts support this clonotype. The J gene is TRBJ2-3, the V gene TRBV5-1, with 7 bases lining up with TRBD2. The V segment lost 4 bases and the J segment 6 bases; nucleotides outside the gene matches: 8. CDR3 length: 14 amino acids. Per the germline V gene, CDR1 is SGHRS and CDR2 is YFSETQ. CDR3 coding DNA: TGCGCCAGCAGCCGACACGGGGGGTCGGATACGCAGTATTTT. Its translation is CASSRHGGSDTQYF.

The chain has TRBV5-4 and TRBJ2-5, with D perhaps TRBD2 (6 bases). Trimming took off 1 base at V and 4 bases at J, with 14 bases between the two ends. Germline loops: CDR1 SGHNT, CDR2 YYREEE (reference sequence). This CDR3 comprises 15 residues. This CDR3 is CASSLKLGGRETQYF. The CDR3 region has the DNA TGTGCCAGCAGCTTGAAGCTGGGAGGTCGAGAGACCCAGTACTTC.

The J gene is TRBJ1-1, the V gene TRBV19; 10 bases line up with TRBD1. The germline CDR1 and CDR2 sequences are LNHDA and SQIVND (reference sequence). The CDR3 runs to 15 residues. The J segment lost 1 base and the V segment lost 6 bases, leaving 5 bases of the junction unmatched. The CDR3 DNA sequence: TGTGCCAGTAGCTCTAGGGACAGGGGGAACACTGAAGCTTTCTTT. As protein: CASSSRDRGNTEAFF.

This clonotype was observed at least ten times. The genes are TRBV9 and TRBJ2-6; 7 bases agree with TRBD1. The J segment lost 0 bases and the V segment lost 5 bases, leaving 2 bases of the junction unmatched. Germline V gene sequence: CDR1 SGDLS, CDR2 YYNGEE. The CDR3 is 15 residues long. In DNA, the CDR3 is TGTGCCAGCAGTAACAGGGGCTCTGGGGCCAACGTCCTGACTTTC. It codes for CASSNRGSGANVLTF. Using reference TRBV9 and TRBJ2-6 for the parts outside the CDR3, the full variable domain is DSGVTQTPKHLITATGQRVTLRCSPRSGDLSVYWYQQSLDQGLQFLIQYYNGEERAKGNILERFSAQQFPDLHSELNLSSLELGDSALYFCASSNRGSGANVLTFGAGSRLTVL.

With regard to this clonotype: The junction and the germline gene differ at one end; a read error may be behind it. The V call is TRBV7-9, the J call TRBJ2-5; the match to TRBD2 covers 11 bases. The CDR3 length is 15 residues. Germline V gene data show CDR1 as SEHNR and CDR2 as FQNEAQ (reference sequence). CDR3 residues: CASGLAGGYQETQYF. The CDR3, as DNA: TGCGCCAGCGGCCTAGCGGGGGGCTACCAAGAGACCCAGTACTTC.

To note about this clonotype: At one of its ends the junction is not consistent with the germline gene, which may arise from a read error. CDR3 sequence: CSVERPGSSYNSPLHF. CDR3 coding DNA: TGCAGCGTTGAAAGGCCCGGGAGCTCCTATAACTCACCCCTCCACTTT. V and J are TRBV29-1 and TRBJ1-6; no reliable D call. The CDR3 spans 16 residues. Germline CDR1 is SQVTM and CDR2 is ANQGSEA.

This clonotype was seen at least ten times. An end of the junction differs from the germline gene, which may be a read error. This chain uses TRBV19 with TRBJ2-1, with 7 bases matching TRBD1. The CDR3 is 14 amino acids. CDR1 is LNHDA and CDR2 is SQIVND in the germline V gene (reference sequence). The CDR3 region is CASSLDRANNEQFF. The CDR3 DNA reads TGTGCCAGTAGTCTAGACAGGGCGAACAATGAGCAGTTCTTC.

This clonotype was seen many times. The rearrangement uses TRBV12-3 or TRBV12-4 and TRBJ2-3; 11 bases line up with TRBD2. The J segment lost 6 bases and the V segment lost 7 bases, leaving 21 bases of the junction unmatched. The CDR3 has 19 amino acids. CDR3 residues: CASTQKRGVAGGRSDTQYF. The CDR3 DNA sequence: TGTGCCAGCACCCAGAAGAGGGGAGTAGCGGGGGGGCGGTCCGATACGCAGTATTTT.

The J gene is TRBJ2-7, the V gene TRBV2, with a weak D call TRBD2 (5 bases). The CDR3 has 13 amino acids. V gave up 6 bases and J gave up 2 bases, with 11 bases separating them. The germline V gene encodes CDR1 SNHLY and CDR2 FYNNEI. CDR3 in DNA: TGTGCCAGCAGCGGCGGGTTCGCCTACGAGCAGTACTTC. This gives the protein CASSGGFAYEQYF.

This clonotype has just a few counts. The chain has TRBV24-1 and TRBJ2-3; 9 nucleotides agree with TRBD2. Unmatched junction bases numbered 6, after V lost 5 bases and J lost 1 base. Germline CDR1 reads KGHDR; CDR2 reads SFDVKD. The CDR3 covers 16 residues. CDR3 sequence reads: CATSAPERGGTDTQYF. The CDR3 coding sequence is TGTGCCACCAGTGCCCCCGAGCGGGGGGGCACAGATACGCAGTATTTT.

Only one count was recorded for this clonotype. The chain's CDR3 is CASGIDSGRSYEQYF. CDR3 DNA: TGTGCCAGCGGAATCGATAGCGGACGATCCTACGAGCAGTACTTC. The rearrangement joins TRBV10-3 to TRBJ2-7; a possible D gene is TRBD2 (6 bases). CDR1 and CDR2 from the germline V gene are ENHRY and SYGVKD. This CDR3 spans 15 amino acids. Trimming took off 10 bases at V and 1 base at J, with 20 bases between the two ends.

This clonotype was seen a handful of times. The V gene is TRBV5-8, the J gene TRBJ2-5, with D perhaps matching TRBD2 (7 bases). The V gene's germline CDR1 is SGHTS and CDR2 YDEGEE. The CDR3 runs 19 residues. Trimming cost V 0 bases and J 4 bases, with 25 bases left between them. Here the CDR3 reads CASSLGQSMVKGEGETQYF. Written as DNA, the CDR3 is TGTGCCAGCAGCTTGGGACAGTCTATGGTGAAGGGGGAGGGAGAGACCCAGTACTTC.

This clonotype has a count of ten or more. This chain links TRBV19 with TRBJ1-1, with a tentative D call TRBD1 (5 bases). Trimming pared 7 bases from V and 1 base from J, leaving 10 bases between. The germline V gene has CDR1 LNHDA and CDR2 SQIVND (reference sequence). CDR3 length equals 13 residues. For the CDR3, the DNA is TGTGCCAGTACCCGACAGCGGAACACTGAAGCTTTCTTT. It yields the protein CASTRQRNTEAFF.

This clonotype has only a few counts. Relative to the germline gene, one junction end is altered; a read error may explain this. The rearrangement uses TRBV7-2 and TRBJ2-5; 7 bases fit TRBD1. The CDR3 contains 12 residues. CDR1 is SGHTA, CDR2 FQGNSA, per germline. The CDR3 is CASSLGDSWAVF. The CDR3 bases are TGTGCCAGCAGCTTAGGGGACAGTTGGGCGGTTTTC.